Each of the 2 T cell receptor beta chains below was sequenced from the same sample in a study of T-cell reconstitution after alpha-beta-depleted transplantation in children. Unique molecular identifiers were incorporated when the TCRbeta library was constructed. TCRdb itself ran the PCR reads through MiXCR, one entry per CDR3 protein. The table includes some 500,000 distinct CDR3 sequences, 30% to 35% detected once. The sequences come from PBMCs from the stem cell graft donor, collected from the stem cell graft. The receptors derive from a human donor who donated a stem cell graft to a child with aplastic anemia.

This clonotype has a handful of counts. V usage is TRBV7-2 and J usage is TRBJ2-1; 8 nucleotides line up with TRBD2. There are 12 residues in the CDR3. The germline V gene encodes CDR1 SGHTA and CDR2 FQGNSA. V lost 2 bases and J lost 15; bases outside the gene matches: 6. CDR3 residues: CASSLNGRASFF. CDR3 bases: TGTGCCAGCAGCTTAAACGGGAGGGCCTCGTTCTTC.

This rearrangement joins TRBV4-3 to TRBJ1-2, with D perhaps matching TRBD1 (6 bases). Germline V gene data show CDR1 as LGHNA and CDR2 as YSLEER. The CDR3 is 15 amino acids. Trimming removed 4 bases from V and 5 bases from J, with 17 bases in between. The CDR3 DNA reads as TGCGCCAGCAGCCCCAGTTCCGGGGGGCAATATGGCTACACCTTC. Residues: CASSPSSGGQYGYTF.